The rows below give T cell receptor beta chains drawn from one sample of a study of cytomegalovirus exposure and HLA in healthy donors. Profiled with immunoSEQ multiplex PCR; TCRdb holds only in-frame clones, not every one. The data show 50,000 or so clones, 85% to 95% seen once. Specimen: PBMCs. Every receptor here comes from a man between 18 and 35 years old in good health and CMV-seronegative. The conserved cysteine and the conserved F or W are not part of the CDR3 here. Each record gives: D gene, J gene, V gene, CDR3 length, CDR3 protein. The D gene is left open where the match is weak.

D gene: -
J gene: TRBJ2-1
V gene: TRBV5-5
CDR3 length: 14
CDR3 protein: ASSPVTGGSYNEQF

D gene: TRBD1
J gene: TRBJ1-5
V gene: TRBV5-6
CDR3 length: 13
CDR3 protein: ASSLGTGLNQPQH

D gene: -
J gene: TRBJ1-1
V gene: TRBV18
CDR3 length: 17
CDR3 protein: ASSPKDGAAPLVNTEAF

D gene: TRBD1
J gene: TRBJ1-1
V gene: TRBV7-3
CDR3 length: 11
CDR3 protein: ASSPDRDTEAF

D gene: TRBD1
J gene: TRBJ1-4
V gene: TRBV6-1
CDR3 length: 13
CDR3 protein: ASSVRDRAFEKLF

D gene: -
J gene: TRBJ1-1
V gene: TRBV5-5
CDR3 length: 13
CDR3 protein: ASSQLQGRDTEAF

D gene: -
J gene: TRBJ1-2
V gene: TRBV23-1
CDR3 length: 15
CDR3 protein: ASSPGQITLANYGYT

D gene: TRBD1
J gene: TRBJ2-7
V gene: TRBV27
CDR3 length: 13
CDR3 protein: ASSLYRTGVDEQY

D gene: -
J gene: TRBJ2-2
V gene: TRBV10-2
CDR3 length: 12
CDR3 protein: ASSESGMGGELF

D gene: -
J gene: TRBJ1-1
V gene: TRBV14
CDR3 length: 13
CDR3 protein: ASSQGSRGNTEAF

D gene: -
J gene: TRBJ1-3
V gene: TRBV4-3
CDR3 length: 14
CDR3 protein: ASSQLSTNSGNTIY

D gene: -
J gene: TRBJ2-4
V gene: TRBV28
CDR3 length: 13
CDR3 protein: ASGRKSLAKNIQY

D gene: TRBD1
J gene: TRBJ2-7
V gene: TRBV28
CDR3 length: 13
CDR3 protein: ASSHNTGGFDEQY

D gene: TRBD1
J gene: TRBJ2-1
V gene: TRBV5-1
CDR3 length: 12
CDR3 protein: ASGRDRQDNEQF

D gene: TRBD1
J gene: TRBJ1-2
V gene: TRBV6-5
CDR3 length: 9
CDR3 protein: ASGQGGSYT

D gene: TRBD2
J gene: TRBJ2-1
V gene: TRBV27
CDR3 length: 13
CDR3 protein: ASSLGGRAYNEQF

D gene: TRBD1
J gene: TRBJ1-1
V gene: TRBV30
CDR3 length: 11
CDR3 protein: AWSAGTGTEAF

D gene: -
J gene: TRBJ2-1
V gene: TRBV28
CDR3 length: 10
CDR3 protein: ASSLRRAEQF

D gene: -
J gene: TRBJ1-1
V gene: TRBV29-1
CDR3 length: 11
CDR3 protein: SVDYGSNTEAF

D gene: -
J gene: TRBJ1-1
V gene: TRBV13
CDR3 length: 13
CDR3 protein: ASSLDPGPNTEAF

D gene: TRBD2
J gene: TRBJ2-3
V gene: TRBV7-2
CDR3 length: 15
CDR3 protein: ASSLGLAGEKWHTQY

D gene: -
J gene: TRBJ2-7
V gene: TRBV27
CDR3 length: 11
CDR3 protein: ASSSRLGEEQY

D gene: TRBD1
J gene: TRBJ2-5
V gene: TRBV6-1
CDR3 length: 12
CDR3 protein: ASRRTGTEETQY

D gene: -
J gene: TRBJ1-2
V gene: TRBV7-8
CDR3 length: 11
CDR3 protein: ASSYSARVGYT

D gene: -
J gene: TRBJ2-1
V gene: TRBV4-3
CDR3 length: 13
CDR3 protein: ASSQDRLILGEQF

D gene: -
J gene: TRBJ2-7
V gene: TRBV28
CDR3 length: 14
CDR3 protein: ASSLNPGQSSYEQY

D gene: TRBD1
J gene: TRBJ1-4
V gene: TRBV19
CDR3 length: 9
CDR3 protein: ASRSRDRVF

D gene: TRBD2
J gene: TRBJ2-7
V gene: TRBV10-3
CDR3 length: 10
CDR3 protein: ANAASGYEQY

D gene: -
J gene: TRBJ2-7
V gene: TRBV28
CDR3 length: 11
CDR3 protein: ASRSPTGYEQY

D gene: -
J gene: TRBJ1-2
V gene: TRBV18
CDR3 length: 12
CDR3 protein: ASSPKRDTGGYT

D gene: TRBD1
J gene: TRBJ1-1
V gene: TRBV2
CDR3 length: 13
CDR3 protein: ASSLDRELKTEAF